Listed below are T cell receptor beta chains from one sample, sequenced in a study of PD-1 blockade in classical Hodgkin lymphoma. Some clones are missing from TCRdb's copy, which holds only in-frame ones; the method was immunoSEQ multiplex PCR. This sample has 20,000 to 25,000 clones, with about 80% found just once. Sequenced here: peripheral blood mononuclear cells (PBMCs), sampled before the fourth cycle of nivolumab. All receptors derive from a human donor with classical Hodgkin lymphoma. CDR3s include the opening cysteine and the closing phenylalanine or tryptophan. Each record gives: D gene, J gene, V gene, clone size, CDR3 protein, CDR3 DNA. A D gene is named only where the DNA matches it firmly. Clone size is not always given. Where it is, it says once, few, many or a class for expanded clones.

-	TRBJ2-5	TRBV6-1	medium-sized	CASSEGVSPRETQYF	TGTGCCAGCAGTGAAGGGGTTAGCCCGAGGGAGACCCAGTACTTC
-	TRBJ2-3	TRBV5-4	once	CASSKMEGTDTQYF	TGTGCCAGCAGCAAAATGGAGGGCACAGATACGCAGTATTTT
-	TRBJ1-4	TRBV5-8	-	CASSLGQWVDEKLFF	TGTGCCAGCAGCTTGGGACAGTGGGTCGATGAAAAACTGTTTTTT
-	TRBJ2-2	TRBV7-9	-	CASSLGLGNTGELFF	TGTGCCAGCAGCTTAGGTCTCGGGAACACCGGGGAGCTGTTTTTT
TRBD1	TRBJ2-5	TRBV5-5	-	CASSYTGGEETQYF	TGTGCCAGCAGCTATACAGGGGGCGAAGAGACCCAGTACTTC
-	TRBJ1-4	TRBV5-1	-	CASSLSPYGNEKLFF	TGCGCCAGCAGCTTAAGTCCGTACGGCAATGAAAAACTGTTTTTT
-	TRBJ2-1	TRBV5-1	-	CASSYGFGQFF	TGCGCCAGCAGCTATGGCTTCGGGCAGTTCTTC
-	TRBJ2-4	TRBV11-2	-	CASSSPGPNIQYF	TGTGCCAGCAGCTCCCCGGGACCAAACATTCAGTACTTC
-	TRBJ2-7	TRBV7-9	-	CASSLTTVSSYEQYF	TGTGCCAGCAGCTTAACGACAGTCAGCTCCTACGAGCAGTACTTC
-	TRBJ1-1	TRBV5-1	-	CASSSAGPTNEAFF	TGCGCCAGCAGCAGCGCCGGGCCGACCAATGAGGCTTTCTTT
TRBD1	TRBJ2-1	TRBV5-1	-	CASSAGTGGAHNEQFF	TGCGCCAGCAGCGCAGGGACAGGGGGCGCCCACAATGAGCAGTTCTTC
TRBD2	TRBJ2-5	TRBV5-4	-	CASRTLAGGPKTQYF	TGTGCCAGCAGAACCCTAGCGGGGGGGCCCAAGACCCAGTACTTC
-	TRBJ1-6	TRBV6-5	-	CASSYKVTYNSPLHF	TGTGCCAGCAGTTATAAAGTGACCTATAATTCACCCCTCCACTTT
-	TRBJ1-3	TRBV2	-	CASGGDLSGNTIYF	TGTGCCAGCGGCGGGGACCTCTCTGGAAACACCATATATTTT
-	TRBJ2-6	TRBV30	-	CAWGDKGDGANVLTF	TGTGCCTGGGGGGATAAGGGGGACGGGGCCAACGTCCTGACTTTC
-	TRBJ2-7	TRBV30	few	CAYNRSPYEQYF	TGTGCCTATAACAGGTCCCCCTACGAGCAGTACTTC
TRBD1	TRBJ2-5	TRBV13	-	CASSLQQGYQETQYF	TGTGCCAGCAGCCTTCAACAGGGGTACCAAGAGACCCAGTACTTC
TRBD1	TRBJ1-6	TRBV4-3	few	CASSPGTGSSPLHF	TGCGCCAGCAGTCCCGGGACAGGGAGCTCACCCCTCCACTTT
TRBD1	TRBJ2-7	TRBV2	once	CASSQQDRALEQHF	TGTGCCAGCAGCCAACAGGACAGGGCGCTCGAGCAGCACTTC
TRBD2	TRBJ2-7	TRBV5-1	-	CASSRSLAGTYEQYF	TGCGCCAGCAGTCGGTCACTAGCGGGGACCTACGAGCAGTACTTC
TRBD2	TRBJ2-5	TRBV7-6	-	CASSDPSGGAQETQYF	TGTGCCAGCAGCGACCCTAGCGGGGGGGCACAAGAGACCCAGTACTTC
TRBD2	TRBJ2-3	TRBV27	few	CASSPPAGNGDTQYF	TGTGCCAGCAGTCCCCCAGCGGGGAACGGGGATACGCAGTATTTT